A selection of T cell receptor beta chains follows, all from one sample in a study of T cell responses to AZD1222 COVID-19 vaccine. The repertoire was sequenced with immunoSEQ multiplex PCR; TCRdb's copy has only in-frame clones and lacks some. This table has about 35,000 clones, 70% to 90% appearing once. The sequences come from peripheral blood, collected on day 0 of AZD1222 vaccination. All receptors derive from an adult in good health. The CDR3 runs from the conserved cysteine through the conserved F or W. The order of the fields is D gene, V gene, CDR3 length, clone size, J gene, CDR3 DNA, CDR3 protein. The D gene is left open where the match is weak. Not every row has a clone size; where given, it reads once, few, many or a size class.

.,TRBV7-9,14,.,TRBJ1-1,TGTGCCAGCAGCTTAGAAGGGATAAGTGCTGAAGCTTTCTTT,CASSLEGISAEAFF
TRBD2,TRBV7-7,16,once,TRBJ2-2,TGTGCTAGCAGTCAGAAGACTAGCTTTGTAACCGGGGAGCTGTTTTTT,CASSQKTSFVTGELFF
TRBD1,TRBV7-9,15,.,TRBJ1-5,TGTGCCAGCAGCTTGGGAGGGACAGGGCATCAGCCCCAGCATTTT,CASSLGGTGHQPQHF
TRBD1,TRBV7-9,15,.,TRBJ2-1,TGTGCCAGCAGTAAAGACAGGGGGTCCTACAATGAGCAGTTCTTC,CASSKDRGSYNEQFF
.,TRBV6-5,11,.,TRBJ1-1,TGTGCCAGCGGTACTCAGCGTGAAGCTTTCTTT,CASGTQREAFF
TRBD1,TRBV12-5,13,few,TRBJ2-5,TGTGCTAGTGGTTCGGACAGGGGAGAGACCCAGTACTTC,CASGSDRGETQYF
.,TRBV5-4,16,.,TRBJ1-2,TGTGCCAGCAGTACAACTTTCGAGACCGGTGACTATGGCTACACCTTC,CASSTTFETGDYGYTF
.,TRBV13,16,.,TRBJ1-4,TGTGCCAGCAGCTCCGTTGGGGTCGCGACTAATGAAAAACTGTTTTTT,CASSSVGVATNEKLFF
TRBD1,TRBV5-1,17,.,TRBJ1-3,TGCGCCAGCAGCTTGGAGAGACAGGGCTACTCTGGAAACACCATATATTTT,CASSLERQGYSGNTIYF
.,TRBV21-1,15,.,TRBJ1-5,TGTGCCAGCAGCAAAGGGGGGGGCCCCAATCAGCCCCAGCATTTT,CASSKGGGPNQPQHF
.,TRBV2,16,.,TRBJ2-7,TGTGCCAGCAGTTTAGGAGGGACCGCGAGCTCCTACGAGCAGTACTTC,CASSLGGTASSYEQYF
.,TRBV5-4,15,.,TRBJ2-1,TGTGCCAGCAGCTTGGGTGGGAAGAACTACAATGAGCAGTTCTTC,CASSLGGKNYNEQFF